This T cell receptor beta chain emerged from a study of cytomegalovirus exposure and HLA in healthy donors. Broader study findings: With later analysis, a missense DCLRE1C variant became linked to TCR beta V- and J-gene trimming.

Worth noting for this clone: What it binds is unknown.

Germline assignment: CDR1 SGDLS and CDR2 YYNGEE. The V end lost 1 base, the J end lost 3 bases, and 10 bases lay between the germline ends. There are 14 residues in the CDR3. Primers for the PCR totalled 60 Vbeta and 13 Jbeta. Sequencing used immunoSEQ multiplex PCR; TCRdb keeps in-frame clones, though not all of them. Its table records about 150,000 clones. The TCR sequence derives from a woman aged 45-65 years in good health and CMV-seronegative. The sequenced sample was PBMCs. The genes are TRBV9 and TRBJ1-2; tentative D call: TRBD1 (5 bases). CDR3: CASSVSVRDYGYTF. DNA for the CDR3: TGTGCCAGCAGCGTAAGTGTCAGGGACTATGGCTACACCTTC.